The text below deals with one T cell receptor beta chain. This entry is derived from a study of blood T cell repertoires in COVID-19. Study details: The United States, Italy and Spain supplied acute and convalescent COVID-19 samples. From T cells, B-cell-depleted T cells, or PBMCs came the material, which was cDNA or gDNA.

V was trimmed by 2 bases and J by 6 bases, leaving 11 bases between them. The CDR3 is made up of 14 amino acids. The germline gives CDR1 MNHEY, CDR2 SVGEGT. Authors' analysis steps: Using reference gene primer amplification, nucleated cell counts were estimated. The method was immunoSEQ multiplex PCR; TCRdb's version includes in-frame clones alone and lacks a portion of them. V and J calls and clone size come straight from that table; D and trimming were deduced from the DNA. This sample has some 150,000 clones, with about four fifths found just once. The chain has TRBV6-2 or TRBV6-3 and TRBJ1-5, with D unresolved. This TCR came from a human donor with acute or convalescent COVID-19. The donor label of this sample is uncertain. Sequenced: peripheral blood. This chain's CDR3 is CASSYVVAGQPQHF. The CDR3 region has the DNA TGTGCCAGCAGTTACGTGGTAGCGGGTCAGCCCCAGCATTTT.